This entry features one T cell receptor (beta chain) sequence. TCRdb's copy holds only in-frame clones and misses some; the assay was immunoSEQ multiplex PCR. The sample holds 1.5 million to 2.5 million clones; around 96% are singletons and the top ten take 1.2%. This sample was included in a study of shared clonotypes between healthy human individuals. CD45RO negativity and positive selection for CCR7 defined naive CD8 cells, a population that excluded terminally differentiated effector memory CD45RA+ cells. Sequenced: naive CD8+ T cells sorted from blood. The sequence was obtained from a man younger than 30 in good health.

The chain's CDR3 is CASSTGTEELLYGYTF. CDR3 coding DNA: TGTGCCAGCAGCACAGGGACAGAGGAACTTCTGTATGGCTACACCTTC. J is TRBJ1-2 and V is TRBV5-4, with TRBD1 matching 7 bases. The germline CDR1 and CDR2 sequences are SGHNT and YYREEE (reference sequence). This CDR3 contains 16 residues. V trimming: 4 bases; J trimming: 5 bases; junction bases outside the gene matches: 14.